The 18 T cell receptor beta chains reported below all come from one sample, sequenced in a study of T cell responses to AZD1222 COVID-19 vaccine. TCRdb keeps only in-frame clones here, not all; method: immunoSEQ multiplex PCR. Of fewer than 200,000 clones listed, approximately 94% are singletons. The sample here was peripheral blood, taken 28 days after the second AZD1222 dose. These receptors were obtained from an adult who received the AZD1222 COVID-19 vaccine.

V is TRBV7-9 and J is TRBJ2-4, with D possibly TRBD2 on 6 matching bases. CDR1 is SEHNR and CDR2 is FQNEAQ in the germline V gene (reference sequence). The ends were cut back, 1 base at V and 3 bases at J, with 16 bases in the middle. This CDR3 region has 17 residues. CDR3 amino acids: CASSLEISGLSKNIQYF. CDR3 DNA: TGTGCCAGCAGCTTAGAAATATCCGGACTAAGCAAAAACATTCAGTACTTC. Full variable domain (remainder filled in from reference TRBV7-9 and TRBJ2-4): DTGVSQNPRHKITKRGQNVTFRCDPISEHNRLYWYRQTLGQGPEFLTYFQNEAQLEKSRLLSDRFSAERPKGSFSTLEIQRTEQGDSAMYLCASSLEISGLSKNIQYFGAGTRLSVL.

J is TRBJ2-1 and V is TRBV5-8; D may be TRBD2 (5 bases). CDR3 length: 15 amino acids. Germline V gene lookup returns CDR1 SGHTS and CDR2 YDEGEE. V shed 2 bases and J shed 6 bases, with 15 bases lying between them. The CDR3 here is CASSFFGGRPNEQFF. The CDR3 nucleotides read TGTGCCAGCAGCTTCTTCGGAGGCCGACCCAATGAGCAGTTCTTC.

The rearrangement links TRBV12-3 or TRBV12-4 to TRBJ2-7; 7 nucleotides match TRBD2. The CDR3 has 13 amino acids. Germline trimming cut 6 bases from V and 4 bases from J; bases unmatched to any gene: 6. The CDR3 DNA sequence: TGTGCCAGCAGAGACGGGAGGTTTTACGAGCAGTACTTC. The encoded protein is CASRDGRFYEQYF.

The sample holds one count of this clone. V usage is TRBV30 and J usage is TRBJ2-7; the D is unclear. CDR3 length: 11 amino acids. Trimming removed 3 bases from V and 6 bases from J, with 9 bases in between. CDR1 and CDR2 from the germline V gene are GTSNPN and SVGIG (reference sequence). The CDR3 coding sequence is TGTGCCTGGAGCATCCGAAGCGAGCAGTACTTC. Its protein product is CAWSIRSEQYF.

This chain uses TRBV4-1 with TRBJ1-5, with D maybe TRBD1 (6 bases). The CDR3 spans 14 residues. The germline gives CDR1 MGHRA, CDR2 YSYEKL. Trimming stripped 0 bases from V and 6 bases from J, with 9 bases between. CDR3 sequence: CASSQDTGTQPQHF. CDR3 DNA: TGCGCCAGCAGCCAAGATACAGGGACTCAGCCCCAGCATTTT.

This sequence joins TRBV4-1 and TRBJ1-3, with 7 bases identical to TRBD1. The germline V gene has CDR1 MGHRA and CDR2 YSYEKL. V shed 4 bases and J 2 bases; nucleotides not matched to a gene: 14. The CDR3 is made up of 18 amino acids. CDR3 in amino acids: CASSPRFNDRDTGNTIYF. The DNA of the CDR3 is TGCGCCAGCAGCCCCCGTTTCAACGACAGGGATACTGGAAACACCATATATTTT.

This clone was counted a single time. This sequence joins TRBV18 and TRBJ2-7, with D unresolved. Looked up from germline, CDR1 is KGHSH and CDR2 is LQKENI. Trimming stripped 6 bases from V and 2 bases from J, with 11 bases between. This CDR3 has 13 residues. The CDR3 loop is CASSLNGAYEQYF. The DNA of the CDR3 is TGTGCCAGCTCGCTAAATGGAGCCTACGAGCAGTACTTC.

The rearrangement joins TRBV28 to TRBJ1-2; 7 bases fit TRBD1. V trimming: 3 bases; J trimming: 8 bases; junction bases outside the gene matches: 15. CDR3 length equals 16 residues. Germline V CDR1 and CDR2: MDHEN, SYDVKM. CDR3 DNA: TGTGCCAGCAGTTTTCCCGTTGTAACAGGGGAAAACGGCTACACCTTC. Amino acids: CASSFPVVTGENGYTF.

This clone was detected once. This chain joins TRBV9 and TRBJ1-1; no clear D. The CDR3 loop spans 14 amino acids. Germline V gene sequence: CDR1 SGDLS, CDR2 YYNGEE. V lost 3 bases and J lost 0, with 9 bases in between. This CDR3 is CASSAQIVNTEAFF. The CDR3 DNA follows: TGTGCCAGCAGCGCCCAGATAGTGAACACTGAAGCTTTCTTT.

V gene TRBV3-1 (or the pseudogene TRBV3-2) combines with J gene TRBJ1-5, with D hard to call. The CDR3 covers 12 residues. Germline V gene lookup returns CDR1 LGHDT and CDR2 YNNKEL (reference sequence). V was pared by 4 bases and J by 11 bases, with 12 bases between. CDR3 loop: CASSRPGVAQHF. The CDR3, as DNA: TGTGCCAGCAGCCGGCCCGGGGTCGCCCAGCATTTT.

The chain couples TRBV28 to TRBJ1-3; D uncertain. The V end lost 5 bases, the J end lost 6 bases, and 11 bases lay between the germline ends. Germline V gene lookup returns CDR1 MDHEN and CDR2 SYDVKM. This CDR3 region has 13 residues. CDR3 sequence (DNA): TGTGCCAGCAGTAAAACTCCCGTAAACACCATATATTTT. It codes for CASSKTPVNTIYF.

The J gene is TRBJ2-2, the V gene TRBV7-2, with unresolved D. Germline V gives CDR1 SGHTA, CDR2 FQGNSA. Trimming took off 0 bases at V and 2 bases at J, with 10 bases between the two ends. This CDR3 is 16 amino acids long. The CDR3 here is CASSLARPANTGELFF. CDR3 nucleotide sequence: TGTGCCAGCAGCTTAGCGAGGCCAGCTAACACCGGGGAGCTGTTTTTT.

CDR3 in amino acids: CASSLSGQGSGNTIYF. The DNA for the CDR3 is TGTGCCAGCAGCTTATCGGGACAGGGCTCTGGAAACACCATATATTTT. This chain joins TRBV7-9 and TRBJ1-3, with 9 bases matching TRBD1. The CDR3 runs 16 residues. V was clipped by 2 bases and J by 0 bases; unmatched bases: 2. In germline, CDR1 is SEHNR, CDR2 FQNEAQ (reference sequence).

V and J are TRBV7-9 and TRBJ2-1; 7 nucleotides align to TRBD1. The CDR3 extends over 16 amino acids. Germline V lookup: CDR1 SEHNR, CDR2 FQNEAQ (reference sequence). The V and J ends lost 4 bases and 9 bases, in that order; junction bases with no gene match: 15. This CDR3 reads CASSSRDRSGKREQFF. The CDR3 DNA reads TGTGCCAGCAGCTCCCGGGACAGAAGTGGGAAACGTGAGCAGTTCTTC.

V and J are TRBV18 and TRBJ1-5; D remains unclear. The V gene lost 6 bases and the J gene lost 6 bases, with 12 bases spanning the gap. This CDR3 is 13 amino acids long. CDR1 and CDR2 (germline): KGHSH, LQKENI. CDR3 residues: CASSPLSGQPQHF. CDR3 nucleotide sequence: TGTGCCAGCTCTCCCTTGTCGGGTCAGCCCCAGCATTTT.

The genes are TRBV2 and TRBJ1-2; D may be TRBD1 (6 bases). Deletions cut 6 bases from V and 8 bases from J, with 22 bases between. CDR1 is SNHLY, CDR2 FYNNEI, per germline. The CDR3 has 15 residues. The CDR3: CASSPSTGRLEGYTF. In DNA form, the CDR3 reads TGTGCCAGCAGCCCCTCCACAGGGCGCCTTGAGGGCTACACCTTC.

The chain uses TRBV9 and TRBJ2-1; TRBD1 is a possible D gene (5 bases). The CDR3 sequence is 16 residues long. Germline V gene sequence: CDR1 SGDLS, CDR2 YYNGEE. Trimming took 2 bases from V and 2 from J, leaving 14 bases between them. The CDR3 loop reads CASSVQGRATYNEQFF. The CDR3 DNA is TGTGCCAGCAGCGTCCAGGGTAGAGCGACCTACAATGAGCAGTTCTTC.

This chain connects TRBV7-9 to TRBJ1-1, with a weak D call TRBD1 (6 bases). V was pared by 5 bases and J by 10 bases, with 29 bases between. Per germline, CDR1 SEHNR and CDR2 FQNEAQ (reference sequence). The CDR3 extends over 17 amino acids. The CDR3 reads CASSRPGLGQFPRRAFF. The CDR3 DNA sequence: TGTGCCAGCAGCCGCCCCGGCTTAGGACAGTTCCCCCGACGAGCTTTCTTT.